The 9 T cell receptor beta chains in this list originate from one sample, sequenced in a study of blood T cell repertoires in COVID-19. Assay: immunoSEQ multiplex PCR; the TCRdb copy retains only in-frame clones and omits some. The table shows roughly 270,000 clones, with approximately 82% occurring only once. Sequenced material: PBMCs or T cells enriched from blood (not recorded which). All receptors come from a man aged 40-49 years who had been exposed to COVID-19.

This chain links TRBV12-3 or TRBV12-4 with TRBJ1-4; the D gene is possibly TRBD1 (5 bases). Trimming cost V 4 bases and J 9 bases, with 12 bases left between them. The CDR3 length is 13 residues. The CDR3 DNA sequence: TGTGCCAGCAGTTCTCAGGGAGGGAAAAAACTGTTTTTT. Its translation: CASSSQGGKKLFF.

The sample holds one count of this clone. The V call is TRBV10-2, the J call TRBJ2-2; 8 nucleotides agree with TRBD2. With 5 bases clipped from V and 4 bases from J, the junction kept 12 bases outside the gene matches. CDR3 length: 17 residues. CDR1 and CDR2 (germline): WSHSY, SAAADI. The CDR3 reads CASSTLSGSEGTGELFF. For the CDR3, the DNA is TGCGCCAGCAGTACATTGAGCGGGAGCGAGGGCACCGGGGAGCTGTTTTTT.

V is TRBV29-1 and J is TRBJ2-7; TRBD2 agrees at 14 bases. V gave up 0 bases and J gave up 8 bases; unmatched junction bases: 3. Germline V CDR1 and CDR2: SQVTM, ANQGSEA. The CDR3 has 14 amino acids. The CDR3 protein is CSVEEGLAGAKQYF. Here the CDR3 DNA reads TGCAGCGTTGAAGAGGGACTAGCGGGAGCCAAGCAGTACTTC.

The rearrangement links TRBV25-1 to TRBJ1-3; TRBD1 aligns across 7 bases. The CDR3 contains 11 residues. V shed 5 bases, J shed 8 bases, and the junction held 0 bases outside the gene matches. CDR1 is MGHDK, CDR2 SYGVNS, per germline. The CDR3: CASSTGDTIYF. The DNA for the CDR3 is TGTGCCAGCAGTACAGGGGACACCATATATTTT.

J is TRBJ2-1 and V is TRBV9, with TRBD1 as a possible D gene (6 bases). Looked up from germline, CDR1 is SGDLS and CDR2 is YYNGEE. With 4 bases removed from V and 10 bases from J, the gap between germline ends came to 21 bases. The CDR3 has 15 residues. The CDR3 DNA reads as TGTGCCAGCAGCTTTACGATGACAGGCCCGGGCGAGCAGTTCTTC. It translates to CASSFTMTGPGEQFF.

V is TRBV11-2 and J is TRBJ2-5; TRBD2 matches at 10 bases. Germline CDR1 reads SGHAT; CDR2 reads FQNNGV. The CDR3 runs to 18 residues. Trimming took 5 bases from V and 3 from J; bases not matched to a gene: 15. CDR3 region: CASSLPLAGGGPKETQYF. The DNA for the CDR3 is TGTGCCAGCAGCCTTCCGTTAGCGGGAGGAGGCCCGAAAGAGACCCAGTACTTC.

The V gene is TRBV19, the J gene TRBJ2-1; 8 nucleotides line up with TRBD2. Germline V lookup: CDR1 LNHDA, CDR2 SQIVND (reference sequence). This CDR3 has 14 amino acids. After removal of 6 bases from V and 5 bases from J, the junction contained 6 bases not matched to a gene. CDR3 coding DNA: TGTGCCAGTAGCCTAGCGGGCCTAGACAATGAGCAGTTCTTC. It encodes CASSLAGLDNEQFF.

This clone was found once. The gene calls are TRBV2 and TRBJ2-5; 12 positions agree with TRBD2. Germline loops: CDR1 SNHLY, CDR2 FYNNEI. The J segment lost 4 bases and the V segment lost 6 bases, leaving 6 bases of the junction unmatched. CDR3 length: 15 residues. CDR3 loop: CASRHALAGGETQYF. In nucleotides, the CDR3 is TGTGCCAGCAGACACGCACTAGCGGGAGGAGAGACCCAGTACTTC. Combining the CDR3 with reference TRBV2 and TRBJ2-5 gives the whole variable domain EPEVTQTPSHQVTQMGQEVILRCVPISNHLYFYWYRQILGQKVEFLVSFYNNEISEKSEIFDDQFSVERPDGSNFTLKIRSTKLEDSAMYFCASRHALAGGETQYFGPGTRLLVL.

This clone was seen a single time. The genes are TRBV20-1 and TRBJ2-7, with TRBD2 identical over 15 bases. With 3 bases clipped from V and 1 base from J, the junction kept 13 bases outside the gene matches. CDR3 length: 19 residues. Germline V gene sequence: CDR1 DFQATT, CDR2 SNEGSKA (reference sequence). The CDR3 DNA reads as TGCAGTGCTAGTAGACCGGGACTAGCGGGAGGAGGAAGGTCCTACGAGCAGTACTTC. This translates into CSASRPGLAGGGRSYEQYF.